These T cell receptor beta chains were read from a single sample in a study of regulatory T cells in long-lasting Graves disease. TCRdb redid the calling of the multiplex PCR reads with MiXCR, one entry per CDR3 protein. The sample has 550,000 or so distinct CDR3 sequences, more than 10% seen once. These same records also appear under a second study, on T cells in Graves' hyperthyroidism and ophthalmopathy.

The sample consisted of peripheral blood mononuclear cells (PBMCs), taken at new diagnosis, from a patient treated with antithyroid drugs. Receptor source: a woman in her twenties or thirties with Graves disease. The CDR3 runs from the conserved cysteine through the conserved F or W. The order of the fields is J gene, clone size, D gene, V gene, CDR3 DNA, CDR3 protein. A D gene is named only where the DNA matches it firmly. The size field reads once, few, many or a size class.

j_gene: TRBJ2-7; abundance: many; d_gene: -; v_gene: TRBV30; CDR3nt: TGTGCCTGGAGTGTAGTGTTAAGCGGCTACGAGCAGTACTTC; CDR3aa: CAWSVVLSGYEQYF
j_gene: TRBJ2-7; abundance: many; d_gene: TRBD1; v_gene: TRBV28; CDR3nt: TGTGCCAGCACTACAGGGGCCTACGAGCAGTACTTC; CDR3aa: CASTTGAYEQYF
j_gene: TRBJ2-7; abundance: many; d_gene: -; v_gene: TRBV7-9; CDR3nt: TGTGCCAGCAGCTCTACGACAGACTCCTACGAGCAGTACTTC; CDR3aa: CASSSTTDSYEQYF
j_gene: TRBJ2-7; abundance: many; d_gene: -; v_gene: TRBV27; CDR3nt: TGTGCCAGCAGTCCCTCCCTCTCCTACGAGCAGTACTTC; CDR3aa: CASSPSLSYEQYF
j_gene: TRBJ1-6; abundance: many; d_gene: TRBD1; v_gene: TRBV5-6; CDR3nt: TGTGCCAGCAGCACCAGGACAGGGTCGAATTCACCCCTCCACTTT; CDR3aa: CASSTRTGSNSPLHF
j_gene: TRBJ2-3; abundance: many; d_gene: TRBD2; v_gene: TRBV3-1; CDR3nt: TGTGCCAGCAGTCTAGCGGGCCAGCCCTACGACACAGATACGCAGTATTTT; CDR3aa: CASSLAGQPYDTDTQYF
j_gene: TRBJ1-2; abundance: many; d_gene: -; v_gene: TRBV20-1; CDR3nt: TGCAGTGCTAGAAGTGGGCACAGAGCTAACTATGGCTACACCTTC; CDR3aa: CSARSGHRANYGYTF
j_gene: TRBJ1-1; abundance: few; d_gene: TRBD1; v_gene: TRBV4-3; CDR3nt: TGCGCCAGCAGCCAAGAGTTAGGGGGCAGTGAAGCTTTCTTT; CDR3aa: CASSQELGGSEAFF
j_gene: TRBJ2-1; abundance: few; d_gene: -; v_gene: TRBV7-2; CDR3nt: TGTGCCAGCAGCCGGCTCTGGACTGATGAGCAGTTCTTC; CDR3aa: CASSRLWTDEQFF
j_gene: TRBJ2-3; abundance: many; d_gene: -; v_gene: TRBV15; CDR3nt: TGTGCCACCAGCAGAGATCGTAGAGATACGCAGTATTTT; CDR3aa: CATSRDRRDTQYF
j_gene: TRBJ2-5; abundance: many; d_gene: -; v_gene: TRBV27; CDR3nt: TGTGCCAGCAGTAGTGGGACTCCTCGTTTGGGGGGGACCCAGTACTTC; CDR3aa: CASSSGTPRLGGTQYF
j_gene: TRBJ2-2; abundance: few; d_gene: -; v_gene: TRBV6-1; CDR3nt: TGTGCCAGCAGAATCCTGAACCCTAAGAGCGGGGAGCTGTTTTTT; CDR3aa: CASRILNPKSGELFF
j_gene: TRBJ1-2; abundance: many; d_gene: TRBD1; v_gene: TRBV7-9; CDR3nt: TGTGCCAGCAGCCCCGGGACAGGGGACAGCTATGGCTACACCTTC; CDR3aa: CASSPGTGDSYGYTF